Here is one T cell receptor (beta chain) with its context. The specificity of this receptor is unknown. No much larger clone is present one base from it, and per-base qualities are unavailable. From a lookup of the germline V gene, CDR1 and CDR2 are SNHLY and FYNNEI. Inclusive of the bounding cysteine and phenylalanine, the CDR3 is 14 residues long. Just CDR3 DNA is preserved here, 42 bases in frame from base 1. The V end loses 7 bases and the J end loses 0 bases, and a stretch of 13 bases separates them. This entry is derived from a study of blood T cell repertoires in COVID-19 (dated by TCRdb to the early 2020s). With respect to the entire study: Samples from collaborators originated in the United States, Italy and Spain and spanned both the acute and convalescent phases of COVID-19. The prospective study material was composed of cDNA or gDNA derived from T cells, B-cell-depleted T cells, or PBMCs. The dataset comprised deeply sampled blood TCRbeta repertoires from subjects exposed to, actively infected with, or recovered from COVID-19. A freely available public database, intended as a resource for researchers studying the immune response to SARS-CoV-2, is where the repertoires were released. Samples came from the ongoing ImmuneRACE study (first 160 participants) plus 1,254 subjects from 6 global collaborators. Nearly every sample came with metadata listing a de-identified subject ID, COVID-19 status, age in years and sex. HLA class I and class II types, where available, came from metadata supplied by the sample provider rather than from assay-based typing.

One collaborating source in Seattle enrolled patients while the patients were actively infected and followed the patients over time throughout the course of disease. Collaborating institutions collected whole blood in K2EDTA tubes following their own protocols. Collaborator samples were shipped for TCRbeta analysis as frozen whole blood, isolated PBMCs, or DNA extracted from either sample type. TCRbeta CDR3 regions were amplified from genomic DNA using the immunoSEQ Assay, a bias-controlled multiplex PCR. The paper's data handling went like this. Nucleated cell counts per sample were estimated from amplification of reference gene primers within the assay. Sequence reads were collapsed and filtered to measure the absolute abundance of every unique TCRbeta CDR3 rearrangement. For each sample, productive Simpson clonality was calculated as the square root of Simpson's diversity index across productive rearrangements. TCRdb holds this immuneACCESS table with in-frame rearrangements only. Some clones are missing; in checked studies, unresolved V genes explain under half, and the rest has no known cause. The V and J calls and clone size come from that table; D and trimming were worked out from the DNA. The sample table contains around 150,000 clones; only one count was recorded for approximately 92% of them. Together, the top ten hold 4.8% of the sample.

What the study reported, not specific to this receptor: How much clinical and demographic metadata was included differed by source and by participant, and the metadata was provided uncurated.

The rearranged chain carries TRBV2 and TRBJ2-7; a tentative D call is TRBD1 (6 bases match). The sequencing input was peripheral blood. This TCR was recovered from a young man with COVID-19, enrolled during active disease. The CDR3 region: CASTATGSSYEQYF. At the DNA level, the sequence is TGTGCCAGCACTGCGACAGGCAGCTCCTACGAGCAGTACTTC.